These 8 T cell receptor beta chains were sequenced from one sample in a study of cytotoxic CD8 clonotypes in ibrutinib-treated CLL. Sequencing used immunoSEQ multiplex PCR; TCRdb keeps in-frame clones, though not all of them. Of over 120,000 clones in the sample, around 76% were seen once. The starting material was PBMCs, obtained after 24 months of ibrutinib treatment. The receptors were gathered from a human donor with chronic lymphocytic leukemia.

A single count supports this clone. The gene calls are TRBV5-1 and TRBJ2-7, with D perhaps matching TRBD1 or TRBD2 (6 bases each). This CDR3 spans 13 amino acids. V lost 4 bases and J 7 bases, leaving 15 bases between the germline ends. Germline CDR1 and CDR2: SGHRS and YFSETQ. In nucleotides, the CDR3 is TGCGCCAGCAGCCCCCCGGACAGCGGGGAGCAGTACTTC. This gives the protein CASSPPDSGEQYF.

J is TRBJ2-5 and V is TRBV7-2; D remains unclear. This CDR3 is 14 amino acids long. The V end was cut by 1 base, the J end by 1 base, with 7 bases between. Germline-derived CDR1 and CDR2 are SGHTA and FQGNSA. The CDR3 DNA is TGTGCCAGCAGCTTAGTGGCCAGCCAAGAGACCCAGTACTTC. Residues: CASSLVASQETQYF.

V usage is TRBV18 and J usage is TRBJ2-3; D not certain. The CDR3 has 12 residues. The V gene lost 0 bases and the J gene lost 2 bases, with 0 bases spanning the gap. Germline V lookup: CDR1 KGHSH, CDR2 LQKENI. The CDR3 protein is CASSPPTDTQYF. The CDR3 DNA is TGTGCCAGCTCACCACCCACAGATACGCAGTATTTT.

The chain carries TRBV7-6 and TRBJ2-3; 8 bases align to TRBD2. Unmatched junction bases numbered 4, after V lost 5 bases and J lost 0 bases. The CDR3 runs to 15 residues. Germline V gene sequence: CDR1 SGHVS, CDR2 FNYEAQ. As DNA, the CDR3 is TGTGCCAGCAGCCGAGCGGGGGCTAGCACAGATACGCAGTATTTT. Translation: CASSRAGASTDTQYF.

The chain couples TRBV5-1 to TRBJ2-2; the D gene could be TRBD1 or TRBD2 (6 bases each). Trimming removed 0 bases from V and 8 bases from J, with 11 bases in between. The CDR3 spans 14 residues. Germline assignment: CDR1 SGHRS and CDR2 YFSETQ. Written as DNA, the CDR3 is TGCGCCAGCAGCTTGGCGGGGGCTTCGGGGGAGCTGTTTTTT. This codes for CASSLAGASGELFF.

The V and J genes are TRBV28 and TRBJ2-5; a possible D gene is TRBD1 (6 bases). CDR1 and CDR2 from the germline V gene are MDHEN and SYDVKM. CDR3 length: 14 residues. Trimming removed 6 bases from V and 0 bases from J, with 11 bases in between. The DNA of the CDR3 is TGTGCCAGCAGCCCCGGACAGAACCAAGAGACCCAGTACTTC. Translation: CASSPGQNQETQYF.

There are a few counts of this clone. This rearrangement joins TRBV29-1 to TRBJ2-7; D not certain. V was clipped by 7 bases and J by 7 bases, with 11 bases between them. The length of the CDR3 is 10 residues. The germline CDR1 and CDR2 sequences are SQVTM and ANQGSEA. This chain's CDR3 is CSGVEGEQYF. The CDR3 DNA follows: TGCAGCGGGGTGGAAGGGGAGCAGTACTTC.

The rearrangement uses TRBV10-1 and TRBJ2-5; 9 bases are shared with TRBD2. CDR1 is WNHNN, CDR2 SYGVQD, per germline (reference sequence). V was pared by 8 bases and J by 4 bases, with 11 bases of the junction left unmatched. CDR3 size: 15 residues. This CDR3 reads CASDPASGVGETQYF. CDR3 bases: TGCGCCAGCGATCCCGCTAGCGGGGTGGGAGAGACCCAGTACTTC.